This TCR beta chain appears in the sequencing data of a study of cytomegalovirus exposure and HLA in healthy donors. The CDR3 is made up of 16 amino acids. V was clipped by 2 bases and J by 0 bases, with 13 bases between them. Germline V gene sequence: CDR1 SNHLY, CDR2 FYNNEI. Regarding the study as a whole: Rarity characterized most TCR sequences, yet some public TCRs appeared in many donors. Testing in vitro showed a few CMV-associated chains specific for CMV antigens. High sensitivity and specificity were reportedly achieved when the classifier diagnosed cytomegalovirus status.

On this clone: Its antigen is currently unknown.

Libraries were prepared by immunoSEQ multiplex PCR; TCRdb keeps only in-frame clonotypes and omits some of them. The sample holds over 250,000 clones, around 90% seen once. The V gene is TRBV2, the J gene TRBJ2-5; D uncertain. The sequenced material came from PBMCs. This TCR was sampled from a woman between 25 and 40 years old in good health and CMV-seropositive. CDR3 region: CASSEPLPPYQETQYF. The CDR3 DNA is TGTGCCAGCAGTGAACCCCTCCCCCCGTACCAAGAGACCCAGTACTTC.